This is a list of T cell receptor beta chains from one sample in a study of shared clonotypes between healthy human individuals. Clones were read by immunoSEQ multiplex PCR, and TCRdb kept only the in-frame ones, dropping some. The sample contains under 600,000 clones, around 95% of which appear only once. Sequencing was performed on naive CD4+ T cells sorted from blood. The receptors shown here come from a woman between 25 and 40 years old in good health. The CDR3 runs from the conserved cysteine through the conserved F or W. The order of the fields is clone size, J gene, V gene, D gene, CDR3 protein. D genes are given only for firm matches. For some rows the clone size is stated as once, few or many, or as a class when expanded; others skip it.

-,TRBJ2-1,TRBV7-8,TRBD2,CASSSGLNNEQFF
-,TRBJ2-7,TRBV28,-,CASSSRTVRSIEQYF
once,TRBJ2-7,TRBV11-2,TRBD1,CASSLDFGQGPGYEQYF
-,TRBJ2-7,TRBV18,-,CASSQNRLGPLGEQYF
-,TRBJ2-3,TRBV6-1,TRBD1,CASSDGTGTDTQYF
few,TRBJ1-2,TRBV2,-,CASTRGGYGYTF
-,TRBJ2-7,TRBV7-8,TRBD1,CASSLSPGQNYEQYF
-,TRBJ2-3,TRBV29-1,TRBD2,CSVSSGRAGTQYF
-,TRBJ2-5,TRBV19,-,CASSIGLAPETQYF
-,TRBJ1-3,TRBV2,TRBD1,CASSKPGQGTGNTIYF
once,TRBJ2-3,TRBV9,-,CASSVDGASTDTQYF
-,-,TRBV18,-,CASSPLGHNYEQYF
-,TRBJ1-4,TRBV5-1,-,CASSSAGAEKLFF
-,TRBJ2-7,TRBV7-1,TRBD2,CASSLGWTSGIYEQYF
-,TRBJ2-7,TRBV11-2,-,CASSSSQGEQYF
-,TRBJ2-7,TRBV5-1,TRBD1,CASSSGTGAAYEQYF
-,TRBJ2-6,TRBV7-9,TRBD1,CASSLLIGQALNVLTF
-,TRBJ1-5,TRBV10-2,-,CASSDVGGINQPQHF
once,TRBJ2-3,TRBV18,-,CASSPRVLGTDTQYF
once,TRBJ2-5,TRBV2,TRBD2,CASSTHPGLADQETQYF
-,TRBJ1-1,TRBV28,-,CASSLMNTEAFF
-,TRBJ2-3,TRBV6-5,-,CASNPAGAGTDTQYF
-,TRBJ2-7,TRBV28,-,CASSQGGGPTYEQYF
-,TRBJ2-4,TRBV7-2,TRBD2,CASSFQWTSGREDIQYF
once,TRBJ2-5,TRBV29-1,TRBD2,CSVRLAGGQETQYF
-,TRBJ2-3,TRBV19,-,CASAQGHTDTQYF